The 9 T cell receptor beta chains listed next were all sequenced from one sample in a study of neurological immune-mediated disorders. As for time point: longitudinal time-point 2. TCRdb re-derived calls from the 5' RACE reads in MiXCR, one entry per CDR3 protein. The sample records over 75,000 distinct CDR3 sequences, about 5% being singletons. Sequenced material: PBMCs. The receptor set was obtained from a woman aged 60-75 years with multiple sclerosis.

There are many counts of this clonotype. The rearrangement joins TRBV7-9 to TRBJ1-3, with unresolved D. The CDR3 covers 16 residues. Germline V gene data show CDR1 as SEHNR and CDR2 as FQNEAQ (reference sequence). Between the trimmed V and J ends, which lost 5 bases and 0 bases, there was a span of 14 bases. The CDR3 is CASSGRSALSGNTIYF. The CDR3 nucleotides read TGTGCCAGCAGCGGACGATCGGCGCTCTCTGGAAACACCATATATTTT.

This clonotype was found a few times. The chain recombines TRBV9 with TRBJ1-1; D is uncertain. The CDR3 has 13 amino acids. Per germline, CDR1 SGDLS and CDR2 YYNGEE. With 2 bases removed from V and 1 base from J, the gap between germline ends came to 6 bases. CDR3 region: CASSVLENTEAFF. The CDR3 coding sequence is TGTGCCAGCAGCGTCTTGGAGAACACTGAAGCTTTCTTT.

The chain links TRBV15 to TRBJ1-4; no clear D. Trimming shortened V by 2 bases and J by 7 bases, and 14 bases separated the two germline ends. The CDR3 extends over 15 amino acids. From germline, CDR1 is LNHNV and CDR2 YYDKDF (reference sequence). The CDR3 reads CATSRNTLDTEKLFF. Written as DNA, the CDR3 is TGTGCCACCAGCAGAAATACCCTAGATACTGAAAAACTGTTTTTT.

The chain couples TRBV25-1 to TRBJ1-2; tentative D call: TRBD1 (6 bases). Germline V CDR1 and CDR2: MGHDK, SYGVNS. Trimming left V 1 base short and J 7 bases short, with 13 bases between. The CDR3 is 14 residues long. The CDR3 region is CASSELDRQSGYTF. CDR3 sequence (DNA): TGTGCCAGCAGTGAATTAGACAGGCAGTCTGGCTACACCTTC.

Ten or more counts support this clonotype. The chain employs TRBV7-9 and TRBJ2-2, with 14 bases aligning to TRBD2. Germline CDR1 is SEHNR and CDR2 is FQNEAQ (reference sequence). Unmatched junction bases numbered 6, after V lost 5 bases and J lost 1 base. The CDR3 is 18 residues long. The CDR3 DNA reads TGTGCCAGCAGCCCGAGGACTAGCGGGGGGCGGAACACCGGGGAGCTGTTTTTT. This translates into CASSPRTSGGRNTGELFF.

This clonotype has ten or more counts. This sequence joins TRBV27 and TRBJ2-5, with 7 positions matching TRBD2. This CDR3 has 13 residues. J gave up 6 bases and V 8 bases, and 9 bases lay outside the gene matches. Germline lookup yields CDR1 MNHEY and CDR2 SMNVEV (reference sequence). DNA for the CDR3: TGTGCCAGCCAAGTGAGCGGGGAGAAGACCCAGTACTTC. It encodes CASQVSGEKTQYF.

Concerning this clonotype itself: Sequence at one end of the junction differs from germline and may be a read error. The genes are TRBV7-6 and TRBJ1-4; 8 positions match TRBD1. CDR1 and CDR2 from the germline V gene are SGHVS and FNYEAQ. The CDR3 is made up of 15 amino acids. This chain's CDR3 is CVSSRQTGQGEKLFF. CDR3 DNA sequence: TGTGTCAGCAGCCGACAGACCGGACAGGGAGAAAAACTGTTTTTT.

This clonotype was seen repeatedly, ten times or more. V usage is TRBV20-1 and J usage is TRBJ1-1; no definite D call. This CDR3 is 12 amino acids long. Trimming left V 2 bases short and J 3 bases short, with 7 bases between. CDR1 and CDR2 from the germline V gene are DFQATT and SNEGSKA (reference sequence). CDR3 sequence reads: CSARRQYTEAFF. The CDR3 DNA follows: TGCAGTGCTAGAAGGCAGTACACTGAAGCTTTCTTT.

This clonotype was detected only a few times. The chain is built from TRBV7-8 and TRBJ1-1; the match to TRBD1 covers 7 bases. The CDR3 contains 16 residues. The germline V gene encodes CDR1 SGHVS and CDR2 FQNEAQ. Trimming took 1 base from V and 0 from J; bases not matched to a gene: 5. The CDR3 loop reads CASSLGTGQVNTEAFF. The CDR3 nucleotides are TGTGCCAGCAGCTTAGGTACCGGACAGGTGAACACTGAAGCTTTCTTT.